The subject of this entry is one T cell receptor beta chain. Its target antigen remains unknown. No base quality information exists; no much larger clone differs at one position. These data come from a study of neurological immune-mediated disorders (dated by TCRdb to between 2017 and 2020). For the wider study: Among the approximately 34 multiple sclerosis patients, relapsing-remitting MS accounted for around 30 and secondary progressive MS accounted for 3. Peripheral blood TCR-beta repertoires from patients with HTLV-I-associated myelopathy (HAM/TSP), patients with multiple sclerosis, and healthy controls were compared in the study using UMI-based sequencing. The 85 to 110 TCR-beta libraries included longitudinal samples, technical triplicates and paired sorted CD4+ and CD8+ T-cell subsets alongside PBMC samples. The cohort included 60 to 70 subjects: roughly 15 with HAM/TSP, about 35 with multiple sclerosis, and around 20 healthy controls.

From the germline V gene, CDR1 is LGHNA and CDR2 is YSLEER. Taken from cysteine to phenylalanine, the CDR3 has 17 residues. Only CDR3 DNA remains: 51 bases, in frame from the first base. V loses 4 bases at its end and J loses 6 bases; junction bases beyond the gene matches: 13. Unsorted PBMC libraries were generated from 2 million PBMCs stored in RNAlater at -80 °C until RNA extraction. Multiple sclerosis patients were enrolled in a US clinical protocol under which disease progression was evaluated by magnetic resonance imaging. Peripheral blood was subjected to Ficoll-Hypaque density gradient centrifugation to isolate PBMCs, which were then cryopreserved in liquid nitrogen. cDNA was synthesized by template-switch 5'RACE using a primer carrying a 10-nucleotide random unique molecular identifier by which each TCR transcript was tagged. Every sequencing run covered 15-18 subjects and yielded more than 200 million TCR-beta sequences. The RNeasy kit was used to extract total RNA. TCR-beta VDJ regions were amplified with primers for the TCR constant region and the 5'RACE anchor, using the KAPA Real-time Library Amplification kit. A first PCR added sample indexes and Illumina adaptors, after which a second PCR increased the library yield. After Ampure bead purification, the roughly 650 bp TCR product was size-selected on a 2% E-gel SizeSelection system. Before pooling, library quality was checked on a Bioanalyzer, concentration was measured with Qubit, and libraries were quantified with the Kapa Library Quantification kit. An Illumina HiSeq 2500 sequenced the libraries paired-end 2 x 150 bp. To increase sequence diversity, roughly 24-31% phiX was spiked into each library pool. In the authors' own workflow: Quality-filtered reads were processed with the UMI-based MiGEC pipeline, and over 80% of raw TCR sequences were removed by the MiGEC pipeline during error correction. IMGT germline references were used for aligning VDJ genes, and each clonotype was defined as a unique CDR3 amino acid sequence together with its V-J genes. Clonal expansion, Shannon diversity and CDR3 relatedness were evaluated with VDJtools (CalcPairwiseDistances, ClusterSamples), while phylogenetic trees were built in CLCbio workbench. A clone was classed as expanded if it had 8 or more unique UMIs, a cutoff based on coefficient-of-variation modelling across technical triplicates. Using fastp at Q25 and MiXCR, TCRdb reprocessed the public reads and kept productive beta chains. Each CDR3 protein appears once, grouped with its most common genes and DNA. None of the V and J calls come from the authors' own analysis; TCRdb made them. This sample is represented by 90,000 to 150,000 distinct CDR3 sequences; more than 2.5% of them were singletons. Roughly 1.3% of the sample comes from the top ten.

Paper-wide results and their limitations: Phylogenetic analysis grouped repertoires from 18 of 34 MS patients into a cluster of related CDR3 sequences, suggesting a possible repertoire-level signature. No association of the MS cluster with clinical or MRI features was observed, and the need for larger cohorts was stated by the authors. The highest TCR clonal expansion was observed in HAM/TSP patients, whereas the lowest was observed in MS patients, even when compared with healthy controls. No identical CDR3 amino acid sequences were found to be shared among expanded clones across subjects, suggesting that TCR-beta repertoires were private in all groups.

The material sequenced was PBMCs. This TCR came from a woman aged 25 to 45 with multiple sclerosis. The rearrangement joined TRBV4-3 to TRBJ2-1; 9 of the junction bases match TRBD1. The CDR3 protein: CASSPRPHGQGSNEQFF. The DNA sequence follows: TGCGCCAGCAGCCCCCGACCCCATGGACAGGGGAGCAATGAGCAGTTCTTC.